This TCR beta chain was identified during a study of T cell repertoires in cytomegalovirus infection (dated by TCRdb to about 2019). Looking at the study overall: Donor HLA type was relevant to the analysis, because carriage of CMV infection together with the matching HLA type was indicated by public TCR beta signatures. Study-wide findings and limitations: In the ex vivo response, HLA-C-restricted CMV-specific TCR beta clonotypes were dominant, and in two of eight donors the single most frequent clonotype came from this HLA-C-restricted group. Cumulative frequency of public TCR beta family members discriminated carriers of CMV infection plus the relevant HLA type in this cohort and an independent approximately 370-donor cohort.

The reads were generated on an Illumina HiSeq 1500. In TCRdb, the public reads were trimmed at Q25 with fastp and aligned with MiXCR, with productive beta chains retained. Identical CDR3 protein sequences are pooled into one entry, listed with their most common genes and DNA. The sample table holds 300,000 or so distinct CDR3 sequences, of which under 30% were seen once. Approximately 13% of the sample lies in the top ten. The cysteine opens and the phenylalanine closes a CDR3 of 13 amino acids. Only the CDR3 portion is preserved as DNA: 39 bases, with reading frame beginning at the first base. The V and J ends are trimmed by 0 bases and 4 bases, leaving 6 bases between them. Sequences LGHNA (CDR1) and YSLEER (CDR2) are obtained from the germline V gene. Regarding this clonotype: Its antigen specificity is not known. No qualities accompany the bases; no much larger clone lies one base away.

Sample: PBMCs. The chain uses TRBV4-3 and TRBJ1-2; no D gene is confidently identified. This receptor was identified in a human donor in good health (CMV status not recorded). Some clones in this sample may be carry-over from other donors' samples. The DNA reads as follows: TGCGCCAGCAGCCAAGATCCCAGCTATGGCTACACCTTC. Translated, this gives CASSQDPSYGYTF.